These 27 T cell receptor beta chains were all obtained from the same sample, sequenced in a study of shared clonotypes between healthy human individuals. TCRdb's table, derived via immunoSEQ multiplex PCR, lists solely in-frame clones and lacks some. There are some 1.5 million clones in the sample; around 97% occur only once, and approximately 1.1% lies in the top ten. Sequencing input: naive CD4+ T cells sorted from blood. As to subset: CD45RA+ positively selected. The receptors here all came from a man between 25 and 39 years old in good health.

This sequence joins TRBV28 and TRBJ2-1; D is unresolved. CDR3 length: 15 residues. V was trimmed by 4 bases and J by 2 bases, leaving 12 bases between them. Germline loops: CDR1 MDHEN, CDR2 SYDVKM. The CDR3 sequence is CASSYPAETYNEQFF. DNA of the CDR3: TGTGCCAGCAGTTACCCAGCAGAGACCTACAATGAGCAGTTCTTC. The whole variable domain, remainder taken from reference TRBV28 and TRBJ2-1, is DVKVTQSSRYLVKRTGEKVFLECVQDMDHENMFWYRQDPGLGLRLIYFSYDVKMKEKGDIPEGYSVSREKKERFSLILESASTNQTSMYLCASSYPAETYNEQFFGPGTRLTVL.

This clone is a singleton in its sample. The chain carries TRBV10-3 and TRBJ2-7, with TRBD1 identical over 11 bases. This CDR3 is 13 amino acids long. The germline V gene encodes CDR1 ENHRY and CDR2 SYGVKD. Trimming removed 7 bases from V and 5 bases from J; junction bases left unmatched: 4. CDR3 bases: TGTGCCATCATGGGACAGGGGGTCCACGAGCAGTACTTC. Translating it yields CAIMGQGVHEQYF.

The chain combines TRBV5-4 with TRBJ2-4; the match to TRBD1 covers 7 bases. Germline CDR1 SGHNT, CDR2 YYREEE (reference sequence). The CDR3 has 15 amino acids. The ends lost 2 bases at V and 1 base at J; junction bases unmatched: 3. The CDR3 bases are TGTGCCAGCAGCTTAGGGGGCGCCGCCAAAAACATTCAGTACTTC. This translates into CASSLGGAAKNIQYF.

The chain employs TRBV2 and TRBJ2-5, with D tentatively TRBD1 or TRBD2 (5 bases each). Germline lookup yields CDR1 SNHLY and CDR2 FYNNEI. V was trimmed by 6 bases and J by 4 bases, leaving 12 bases between them. CDR3 length: 13 residues. CDR3: CASSRDQRETQYF. CDR3 DNA sequence: TGTGCCAGCAGCAGGGACCAGCGAGAGACCCAGTACTTC.

V usage is TRBV5-1 and J usage is TRBJ2-1; 14 bases are shared with TRBD2. Losses at the gene ends were 4 bases for V and 2 bases for J; bases not matched to a gene: 5. Germline V gives CDR1 SGHRS, CDR2 YFSETQ. The CDR3 length is 17 residues. CDR3 nucleotide sequence: TGCGCCAGCAGCCTAGGGACTAGCGGGAGACCCTACAATGAGCAGTTCTTC. Residues: CASSLGTSGRPYNEQFF.

The rearrangement links TRBV5-6 to TRBJ1-4; D unresolved. V lost 1 base and J 8 bases, leaving 12 bases between the germline ends. The CDR3 spans 14 residues. Germline V lookup: CDR1 SGHDT, CDR2 YYEEEE. The CDR3 reads CASSLWQAGEKLFF. CDR3 coding DNA: TGTGCCAGCAGCTTGTGGCAAGCGGGGGAAAAACTGTTTTTT.

The rearrangement links TRBV5-1 to TRBJ2-5; the match to TRBD1 covers 8 bases. The V gene end was trimmed by 4 bases and the J gene end by 1 base; junction bases not matched to a gene: 3. CDR3 size: 14 residues. CDR1 SGHRS and CDR2 YFSETQ come from the germline V gene. The CDR3 DNA reads TGCGCCAGCAGCGTGGGGACAGGCCAAGAGACCCAGTACTTC. It encodes CASSVGTGQETQYF.

This clone has a single count. The chain recombines TRBV11-2 with TRBJ2-5; D possibly uses TRBD1 or TRBD2 (5 bases each). Trimming took off 5 bases at V and 3 bases at J, with 16 bases between the two ends. Germline V gives CDR1 SGHAT, CDR2 FQNNGV. This CDR3 has 15 residues. The CDR3 DNA reads TGTGCCAGCAGCCCCGGGGCCGAGAGGAAAGAGACCCAGTACTTC. Translated, it gives CASSPGAERKETQYF.

The rearrangement links TRBV27 to TRBJ1-2; D perhaps matches TRBD1 (6 bases). The germline V gene encodes CDR1 MNHEY and CDR2 SMNVEV (reference sequence). Trimming pared 5 bases from V and 2 bases from J, leaving 9 bases between. This CDR3 region has 13 residues. The chain's CDR3 is CASSGDNNYGYTF. DNA for the CDR3: TGTGCCAGCAGTGGGGACAACAACTATGGCTACACCTTC.

This sequence joins TRBV5-1 and TRBJ1-3, with TRBD1 identical over 8 bases. The CDR3 has 19 residues. V shed 4 bases, J shed 0 bases, and the junction held 15 bases outside the gene matches. Per the germline V gene, CDR1 is SGHRS and CDR2 is YFSETQ. The DNA of the CDR3 is TGCGCCAGCAGCCAGGGACAGGCGCTTGGGGGGGCCTCTGGAAACACCATATATTTT. Its translation is CASSQGQALGGASGNTIYF.

This clone was picked up one time. V and J are TRBV11-2 and TRBJ2-1, with 9 bases that match TRBD2. The CDR3 extends over 18 amino acids. Germline CDR1 and CDR2: SGHAT and FQNNGV. With V trimmed by 4 bases and J by 7 bases, 17 bases remained unmatched. The CDR3 loop reads CASSSRGLAGRGSNEQFF. The CDR3 DNA reads as TGTGCCAGCAGCTCAAGAGGTCTAGCGGGAAGGGGTTCTAATGAGCAGTTCTTC.

The rearrangement links TRBV25-1 to TRBJ1-1; perhaps TRBD1 as D (5 bases). There are 14 residues in the CDR3. Germline values: CDR1 MGHDK, CDR2 SYGVNS. V was trimmed by 6 bases and J by 6 bases, leaving 17 bases between them. The CDR3 sequence: CASRDILKSSEAFF. The DNA of the CDR3 is TGTGCCAGCAGGGACATCCTTAAGAGCTCTGAAGCTTTCTTT.

This clone was observed a few times. The chain joins TRBV9 to TRBJ1-5; D not resolved. The CDR3 has 13 amino acids. Germline lookup yields CDR1 SGDLS and CDR2 YYNGEE. V lost 1 base to trimming and J lost 4 bases, with 6 bases between them. The CDR3 region is CASSVPGNQPQHF. Here the CDR3 DNA reads TGTGCCAGCAGCGTACCGGGGAATCAGCCCCAGCATTTT.

The count of this clone is one. V usage is TRBV5-5 and J usage is TRBJ1-2; no clear D. V was pared by 3 bases and J by 4 bases, with 13 bases between. Germline V gene data show CDR1 as SGHKS and CDR2 as YYEKEE (reference sequence). The CDR3 contains 14 residues. For the CDR3, the DNA is TGTGCCAGCAGCTCCGGACGGGGAGTCTATGGCTACACCTTC. This sequence encodes CASSSGRGVYGYTF.

The rearrangement links TRBV5-4 to TRBJ2-1, with 8 bases fitting TRBD1. Germline-derived CDR1 and CDR2 are SGHNT and YYREEE (reference sequence). With 4 bases clipped from V and 7 bases from J, the junction kept 13 bases outside the gene matches. The CDR3 extends over 16 amino acids. The CDR3 loop reads CASSRGGTGQWNEQFF. The CDR3 coding sequence is TGTGCCAGCAGCCGAGGGGGGACAGGTCAATGGAATGAGCAGTTCTTC.

The chain combines TRBV14 with TRBJ1-3, with TRBD1 matching over 7 bases. The trim removed 4 bases at V and 0 bases at J, leaving 9 bases unmatched. Germline CDR1 and CDR2: SGHDN and FVKESK. This CDR3 is built from 17 residues. CDR3 in amino acids: CASSPRTGPFSGNTIYF. As DNA, the CDR3 is TGTGCCAGCAGCCCTCGGACAGGCCCCTTCTCTGGAAACACCATATATTTT.

The rearrangement links TRBV19 to TRBJ1-5, with D possibly TRBD1 on 5 matching bases. Trimming took 7 bases from V and 1 from J, leaving 8 bases between them. There are 13 residues in the CDR3. CDR1 LNHDA and CDR2 SQIVND come from the germline V gene (reference sequence). CDR3 residues: CASIGQSNQPQHF. The CDR3 DNA is TGTGCCAGTATCGGACAAAGCAATCAGCCCCAGCATTTT.

V usage is TRBV5-6 and J usage is TRBJ2-7; the D gene is possibly TRBD2 (5 bases). V was clipped by 1 base and J by 0 bases, with 14 bases between them. This CDR3 region has 16 residues. Germline assignment: CDR1 SGHDT and CDR2 YYEEEE. CDR3 in DNA: TGTGCCAGCAGCTTGTTCGGGGTCCCCAGCTCCTACGAGCAGTACTTC. This gives the protein CASSLFGVPSSYEQYF. Combining the CDR3 with reference TRBV5-6 and TRBJ2-7 gives the whole variable domain DAGVTQSPTHLIKTRGQQVTLRCSPKSGHDTVSWYQQALGQGPQFIFQYYEEEERQRGNFPDRFSGHQFPNYSSELNVNALLLGDSALYLCASSLFGVPSSYEQYFGPGTRLTVT.

Remarks on this clone: It is unclear where the CDR3 begins or ends on the DNA, so no DNA is shown, and the CDR3 is as TCRdb lists it. The gene calls are TRBV7-9 and TRBJ2-1; the D call TRBD1 from the table was never checked on the DNA. The CDR3 spans 17 residues, counting both ends. The germline CDR1 and CDR2 sequences are SEHNR and FQNEAQ (reference sequence). CDR3: CASSSPGQGSLDNEQFF.

The chain combines TRBV14 with TRBJ2-5; TRBD2 agrees at 10 bases. Germline CDR1 SGHDN, CDR2 FVKESK. Losses at the gene ends were 1 base for V and 8 bases for J; bases not matched to a gene: 4. CDR3 length equals 14 residues. The CDR3 loop reads CASSQVASGSTQYF. CDR3 coding DNA: TGTGCCAGCAGCCAAGTTGCTAGCGGGAGTACCCAGTACTTC.

The chain combines TRBV7-9 with TRBJ1-2; D remains ambiguous. Germline V gene data show CDR1 as SEHNR and CDR2 as FQNEAQ (reference sequence). The CDR3 consists of 12 residues. V shed 5 bases and J shed 4 bases, with 8 bases lying between them. CDR3 coding DNA: TGTGCCAGCAGCCCCTCTGGCTATGGCTACACCTTC. It encodes CASSPSGYGYTF. Complete variable domain (other parts from reference TRBV7-9 and TRBJ1-2): DTGVSQNPRHKITKRGQNVTFRCDPISEHNRLYWYRQTLGQGPEFLTYFQNEAQLEKSRLLSDRFSAERPKGSFSTLEIQRTEQGDSAMYLCASSPSGYGYTFGSGTRLTVV.

This clone was recorded once. Additional DNA sequences in this sample encode the identical CDR3. The chain combines TRBV11-2 with TRBJ1-2; the D gene is possibly TRBD1 (6 bases). V dropped 4 bases and J dropped 7 bases, with 19 bases sitting between them. Per the germline V gene, CDR1 is SGHAT and CDR2 is FQNNGV. The CDR3 covers 15 residues. The CDR3 nucleotides read TGTGCCAGCAGCTCAAAAGGTGGGGGGCTCGGTGGCTACACCTTC. Translating gives CASSSKGGGLGGYTF.

Only one count was recorded for this clone. V is TRBV19 and J is TRBJ2-7, with 10 bases that match TRBD1. Germline CDR1 LNHDA, CDR2 SQIVND (reference sequence). The CDR3 sequence is 16 residues long. V dropped 3 bases and J dropped 3; count of bases not matched to a gene: 8. The CDR3 loop reads CASSITSGQGLYEQYF. Written as DNA, the CDR3 is TGTGCCAGTAGTATCACCTCGGGACAGGGGCTCTACGAGCAGTACTTC.

The chain is built from TRBV14 and TRBJ2-7; the D gene is possibly TRBD1 (6 bases). Germline V gives CDR1 SGHDN, CDR2 FVKESK. V lost 1 base to trimming and J lost 6 bases, with 19 bases between them. The CDR3 runs to 16 residues. CDR3 protein: CASSQVSGTPYSEQYF. CDR3 nucleotides: TGTGCCAGCAGCCAAGTGTCAGGGACACCGTATAGCGAGCAGTACTTC.

V and J are TRBV5-8 and TRBJ1-1; D unclear. The V end lost 6 bases, the J end lost 4 bases, and 4 bases lay between the germline ends. The CDR3 totals 10 residues. Germline V gene sequence: CDR1 SGHTS, CDR2 YDEGEE. This CDR3 is CASMITEAFF. The CDR3 DNA is TGTGCCAGCATGATCACTGAAGCTTTCTTT.

The J gene is TRBJ1-5, the V gene TRBV28; 9 nucleotides line up with TRBD1. Germline values: CDR1 MDHEN, CDR2 SYDVKM. The CDR3 has 16 residues. J was trimmed by 3 bases and V by 3 bases; bases with no gene match: 6. CDR3 sequence reads: CASSFHRGQVNQPQHF. The CDR3 bases are TGTGCCAGCAGTTTCCACAGGGGGCAGGTCAATCAGCCCCAGCATTTT.

This sequence joins TRBV10-3 and TRBJ2-1; no firm D call. CDR1 and CDR2 from the germline V gene are ENHRY and SYGVKD. Trimming stripped 10 bases from V and 6 bases from J, with 10 bases between. The CDR3 spans 11 residues. Written as DNA, the CDR3 is TGTGCCACACGATCCAGCAATGAGCAGTTCTTC. It is translated as CATRSSNEQFF.